These 19 T cell receptor beta chains were sequenced from one sample in a study of T cell responses to AZD1222 COVID-19 vaccine. Method: immunoSEQ multiplex PCR; TCRdb's copy keeps in-frame clones and lacks some. The sample carries 85,000 to 120,000 clones, less than 95% recorded once. The specimen comprised peripheral blood, sampled 28 days after the second AZD1222 dose. The receptors were sampled from an adult who received the AZD1222 COVID-19 vaccine.

This rearrangement joins TRBV21-1 to TRBJ2-1; TRBD2 is the table's D call, not checked against the DNA. TRBV21-1 is given as a pseudogene. CDR3 length: 16 amino acids. The CDR3 loop is CASSKGLDCSYNEQFF. The CDR3 DNA sequence: TGTGCCAGCAGCAAAGGGCTCGACTGCTCCTACAATGAGCAGTTCTTC.

V usage is TRBV3-1 (or the pseudogene TRBV3-2) and J usage is TRBJ2-3; the D gene is possibly TRBD1 (5 bases). The CDR3 consists of 18 residues. The V end lost 1 base, the J end lost 3 bases, and 20 bases lay between the germline ends. CDR1 is LGHDT, CDR2 YNNKEL, per germline (reference sequence). CDR3 region: CASSQATGRIGTTDTQYF. DNA of the CDR3: TGTGCCAGCAGCCAAGCTACAGGACGAATAGGTACTACAGATACGCAGTATTTT.

This clone appeared a single time. This chain joins TRBV27 and TRBJ1-2; 7 bases are a match to TRBD1. This CDR3 has 12 residues. Germline loops: CDR1 MNHEY, CDR2 SMNVEV (reference sequence). The V segment lost 4 bases and the J segment 7 bases; nucleotides outside the gene matches: 3. CDR3 sequence (DNA): TGTGCCAGCAGTTGGCCAGGGGGTGGCTACACCTTC. This codes for CASSWPGGGYTF.

In this sample, this clone turned up once. The rearrangement links TRBV6-6 to TRBJ2-7, with 9 nucleotides matching TRBD1. Trimming cost V 5 bases and J 4 bases; bases outside gene matches: 9. Germline V CDR1 and CDR2: MNHNY, SVGAGI (reference sequence). The CDR3 consists of 15 residues. The CDR3, as DNA: TGTGCCAGCAGTCCCGGGACAGGGAGTTCTTACGAGCAGTACTTC. Residues: CASSPGTGSSYEQYF.

This rearrangement joins TRBV5-1 to TRBJ1-6, with 9 bases matching TRBD1. The CDR3 is 14 residues long. Germline assignment: CDR1 SGHRS and CDR2 YFSETQ. The junction had 1 base not matched to a gene; V was cut back by 3 bases and J by 6 bases. This CDR3 is CASSSTGGNSPLHF. The CDR3 DNA follows: TGCGCCAGCAGCTCGACAGGGGGTAATTCACCCCTCCACTTT.

The CDR3: CASSIDQGANTEAFF. CDR3 nucleotide sequence: TGTGCCAGTAGTATAGATCAGGGGGCGAACACTGAAGCTTTCTTT. The rearrangement uses TRBV19 and TRBJ1-1, with 8 bases fitting TRBD1. V shed 0 bases, J shed 1 base, and the junction held 1 base outside the gene matches. The CDR3 sequence is 15 residues long. CDR1 is LNHDA and CDR2 is SQIVND in the germline V gene (reference sequence).

The chain recombines TRBV10-3 with TRBJ1-1; unclear D gene. Trimming stripped 3 bases from V and 1 base from J, with 9 bases between. There are 14 residues in the CDR3. The germline V gene encodes CDR1 ENHRY and CDR2 SYGVKD. In DNA, the CDR3 is TGTGCCATCAGTGATTGGGGATCGAACACTGAAGCTTTCTTT. This encodes CAISDWGSNTEAFF.

The V call is TRBV7-2, the J call TRBJ2-3; 12 bases are a match to TRBD2. J gave up 5 bases and V 8 bases, and 8 bases lay outside the gene matches. The CDR3 runs to 15 residues. Germline V CDR1 and CDR2: SGHTA, FQGNSA. Here the CDR3 reads CASLLGLAGLDTQYF. CDR3 sequence (DNA): TGTGCCAGCCTCCTCGGACTAGCGGGGTTAGATACGCAGTATTTT.

The CDR3 bases are TGTGCCAGCAGCCAAGCGGGGGGAATGAGGACCGGGGAGCTGTTTTTT. This translates into CASSQAGGMRTGELFF. This rearrangement joins TRBV3-1 (or the pseudogene TRBV3-2) to TRBJ2-2, with TRBD2 identical over 7 bases. The V gene's germline CDR1 is LGHDT and CDR2 YNNKEL (reference sequence). V was pared by 1 base and J by 5 bases, with 7 bases of the junction left unmatched. This CDR3 region has 16 residues.

This clone was picked up a small number of times. The rearrangement uses TRBV29-1 and TRBJ1-1; a possible D gene is TRBD1 (5 bases). CDR1 SQVTM and CDR2 ANQGSEA come from the germline V gene. This CDR3 comprises 13 residues. The V and J ends lost 6 bases and 5 bases respectively, with 16 bases between them. This CDR3 reads CSVAQAEGTEAFF. In DNA form, the CDR3 reads TGCAGCGTCGCACAGGCAGAAGGGACTGAAGCTTTCTTT.

V usage is TRBV7-9 and J usage is TRBJ2-1; 7 bases are shared with TRBD2. The CDR3 is 13 amino acids. Germline CDR1 is SEHNR and CDR2 is FQNEAQ (reference sequence). V trimming: 2 bases; J trimming: 15 bases; junction bases outside the gene matches: 10. In DNA form, the CDR3 reads TGTGCCAGCAGCTTAACTAGCGCCAAGGGTGGGTTCTTC. Translated: CASSLTSAKGGFF.

V gene TRBV10-3 combines with J gene TRBJ1-6; D might be TRBD1 (6 bases). The CDR3 contains 13 residues. Germline CDR1 and CDR2: ENHRY and SYGVKD. The V end was cut by 7 bases, the J end by 5 bases, with 9 bases between. CDR3 sequence reads: CAITGQNNSPLHF. The CDR3 nucleotides are TGTGCCATCACCGGACAGAATAATTCACCCCTCCACTTT.

This chain joins TRBV2 and TRBJ1-5; 9 positions match TRBD1. This CDR3 spans 14 amino acids. Per the germline V gene, CDR1 is SNHLY and CDR2 is FYNNEI. With 7 bases clipped from V and 6 bases from J, the junction kept 7 bases outside the gene matches. CDR3 protein: CASNLQGASQPQHF. Here the CDR3 DNA reads TGTGCCAGCAACCTACAGGGGGCGAGTCAGCCCCAGCATTTT.

The chain combines TRBV5-1 with TRBJ1-3; the D gene is possibly TRBD1 (5 bases). This CDR3 is 16 amino acids long. CDR1 is SGHRS, CDR2 YFSETQ, per germline. V lost 0 bases to trimming and J lost 1 base, with 11 bases between them. This CDR3 reads CASSLEAPGSGNTIYF. CDR3 in DNA: TGCGCCAGCAGCTTGGAGGCCCCAGGGTCTGGAAACACCATATATTTT.

The DNA of the CDR3 is TGCGCCAGCAGCTTGGGGGCCGGGATCGCTGAAGCTTTCTTT. Its protein is CASSLGAGIAEAFF. The chain combines TRBV5-1 with TRBJ1-1; D remains unclear. Germline assignment: CDR1 SGHRS and CDR2 YFSETQ. V lost 0 bases and J lost 6, with 12 bases in between. The CDR3 is 14 amino acids.

The chain employs TRBV7-2 and TRBJ1-2, with 12 bases that match TRBD1. Unmatched junction bases numbered 6, after V lost 6 bases and J lost 7 bases. The CDR3 is 14 amino acids. Germline loops: CDR1 SGHTA, CDR2 FQGNSA. CDR3 region: CASRGQGALGGYTF. CDR3 nucleotide sequence: TGTGCCAGCAGGGGACAGGGGGCCCTGGGTGGCTACACCTTC.

The chain carries TRBV6-6 and TRBJ2-1; 9 positions match TRBD2. The CDR3 has 15 amino acids. Germline V gene sequence: CDR1 MNHNY, CDR2 SVGAGI (reference sequence). V lost 6 bases, J lost 5 bases, and 8 bases stayed unmatched. For the CDR3, the DNA is TGTGCCAGCAGCCTGAGCGGGGGGAACCACAATGAGCAGTTCTTC. Translation gives CASSLSGGNHNEQFF.

This sequence joins TRBV5-1 and TRBJ2-1; D may be TRBD1 or TRBD2 (5 bases each). Germline values: CDR1 SGHRS, CDR2 YFSETQ. The germline V and J ends were trimmed by 0 bases and 2 bases, with 12 bases remaining between them. The CDR3 is made up of 16 amino acids. CDR3 DNA: TGCGCCAGCAGCTTGGGTGGGGGTTTTACCTACAATGAGCAGTTCTTC. Its protein product is CASSLGGGFTYNEQFF.

The genes are TRBV5-1 and TRBJ2-1, with D possibly called TRBD1 or TRBD2 (5 bases each). The length of the CDR3 is 15 residues. V was cut by 5 bases and J by 8 bases, with 20 bases left in between. In germline, CDR1 is SGHRS, CDR2 YFSETQ. The chain's CDR3 is CASRTGPALGYEQFF. In DNA form, the CDR3 reads TGCGCCAGCAGGACGGGACCAGCCCTTGGGTATGAGCAGTTCTTC.